A single sample gave rise to the 27 T cell receptor beta chains below, sequenced in a study of blood T cell repertoires in COVID-19. Profiled with immunoSEQ multiplex PCR; TCRdb holds only in-frame clones, not every one. The sample lists about 160,000 clones, over 75% occurring once. Sequencing was carried out using peripheral blood. These receptors originate from a man aged 80 or over with COVID-19, enrolled during active disease.

This clone was detected once. The chain is built from TRBV10-3 and TRBJ1-2; TRBD1 agrees at 8 bases. The CDR3 runs 15 residues. Germline values: CDR1 ENHRY, CDR2 SYGVKD. Trimming at V came to 0 bases and at J to 8 bases, leaving 8 bases not matched to a gene. The CDR3 is CAISESGTGPRGYTF. DNA for the CDR3: TGTGCCATCAGTGAGTCGGGGACAGGCCCGCGCGGCTACACCTTC.

J is TRBJ1-6 and V is TRBV27, with D possibly being TRBD1 (6 bases). The CDR3 has 14 residues. Per germline, CDR1 MNHEY and CDR2 SMNVEV (reference sequence). The germline V and J ends were trimmed by 3 bases and 7 bases, with 10 bases remaining between them. Here the CDR3 DNA reads TGTGCCAGCAGTTTTAGCGGGGGCAATTCACCCCTCCACTTT. Its translation: CASSFSGGNSPLHF.

The CDR3 bases are TGTGCCAGCAGTTACGAGGTTCTCTCGGGACTGTATAGCAATCAGCCCCAGCATTTT. It yields the protein CASSYEVLSGLYSNQPQHF. The rearrangement uses TRBV6-2 or TRBV6-3 and TRBJ1-5; weak D call: TRBD1 (5 bases). V was trimmed by 2 bases and J by 0 bases, leaving 20 bases between them. The V gene's germline CDR1 is MNHEY and CDR2 SVGEGT. The CDR3 runs to 19 residues.

The J gene is TRBJ1-2, the V gene TRBV2; TRBD1 agrees at 10 bases. Germline CDR1 and CDR2: SNHLY and FYNNEI. The CDR3 length is 14 residues. The J segment lost 2 bases and the V segment lost 7 bases, leaving 4 bases of the junction unmatched. CDR3 sequence reads: CASTEGQGNYGYTF. In DNA, the CDR3 is TGTGCCAGCACGGAGGGACAGGGGAACTATGGCTACACCTTC.

The J gene is TRBJ1-2, the V gene TRBV6-1, with D possibly matching TRBD1 (5 bases). Germline CDR1 is MNHNS and CDR2 is SASEGT. This CDR3 spans 16 amino acids. V lost 1 base and J 6 bases, leaving 18 bases between the germline ends. The CDR3: CASSEVVQGGYHGYTF. The CDR3 coding sequence is TGTGCCAGCAGTGAAGTAGTCCAGGGTGGTTATCATGGCTACACCTTC.

CDR3 nucleotides: TGTGCCAGCAGAGCTAACACTGAAGCTTTCTTT. Its protein is CASRANTEAFF. This rearrangement joins TRBV6-5 to TRBJ1-1; D not certain. Germline CDR1 reads MNHEY; CDR2 reads SVGAGI. CDR3 length: 11 residues. Trimming shortened V by 6 bases and J by 2 bases, and 4 bases separated the two germline ends.

The count of this clone is one. The rearrangement links TRBV5-6 to TRBJ1-3; weak D call: TRBD1 (6 bases). The CDR3 contains 17 residues. Germline CDR1 is SGHDT and CDR2 is YYEEEE. V lost 3 bases, J lost 4 bases, and 20 bases lay in between. The CDR3 here is CASSSALRGTGGNTIYF. CDR3 nucleotides: TGTGCCAGCAGCTCTGCCCTCAGGGGCACGGGAGGAAACACCATATATTTT.

This clone was found once. The chain joins TRBV5-1 to TRBJ1-2, with D possibly being TRBD1 (6 bases). This CDR3 spans 14 amino acids. The germline V gene encodes CDR1 SGHRS and CDR2 YFSETQ. Trimming removed 4 bases from V and 3 bases from J, with 13 bases in between. The CDR3, as DNA: TGCGCCAGCAGCCCGGGGGGGCAGGACTATGGCTACACCTTC. Its translation: CASSPGGQDYGYTF.

The chain combines TRBV12-5 with TRBJ2-3; 10 nucleotides match TRBD2. The CDR3 covers 14 residues. V shed 5 bases and J 5 bases; nucleotides not matched to a gene: 4. The germline CDR1 and CDR2 sequences are LGHNT and FRNRAP. CDR3 protein: CASGIWTSGDTQYF. The DNA for the CDR3 is TGTGCTAGTGGTATTTGGACTAGCGGAGATACGCAGTATTTT.

The J gene is TRBJ2-3, the V gene TRBV5-1; 9 bases fit TRBD1. The ends lost 0 bases at V and 5 bases at J; junction bases unmatched: 4. This CDR3 has 15 amino acids. The germline CDR1 and CDR2 sequences are SGHRS and YFSETQ. The CDR3 bases are TGCGCCAGCAGCTTGGCGGGACAGGGAAGAGATACGCAGTATTTT. This encodes CASSLAGQGRDTQYF.

This chain connects TRBV7-9 to TRBJ2-3; 9 bases fit TRBD2. Germline V gene data show CDR1 as SEHNR and CDR2 as FQNEAQ (reference sequence). V lost 3 bases to trimming and J lost 5 bases; unmatched junction nucleotides: 6. The CDR3 sequence is 15 residues long. The CDR3 spells CASSFRGGAVDTQYF. CDR3 DNA: TGTGCCAGCAGCTTTCGCGGGGGGGCCGTAGATACGCAGTATTTT.

CDR3 amino acids: CASSLGARMNTEAFF. CDR3 nucleotides: TGTGCCAGCTCTTTAGGGGCGCGGATGAACACTGAAGCTTTCTTT. The genes are TRBV18 and TRBJ1-1, with a weak D call TRBD1 (5 bases). The CDR3 covers 15 residues. Germline V gene lookup returns CDR1 KGHSH and CDR2 LQKENI. Between the trimmed V and J ends, which lost 6 bases and 0 bases, there was a span of 14 bases.

The chain has TRBV5-1 and TRBJ1-1, with 8 bases aligning to TRBD1. CDR1 and CDR2 (germline): SGHRS, YFSETQ. V lost 4 bases to trimming and J lost 5 bases; unmatched junction nucleotides: 7. The CDR3 length is 14 residues. CDR3 loop: CASSLQDRETEAFF. CDR3 bases: TGCGCCAGCAGCCTGCAGGACAGGGAGACTGAAGCTTTCTTT.

The rearrangement uses TRBV18 and TRBJ2-7, with D possibly matching TRBD1 (5 bases). This CDR3 comprises 14 residues. Germline V gives CDR1 KGHSH, CDR2 LQKENI. With 1 base removed from V and 2 bases from J, the gap between germline ends came to 9 bases. The CDR3 nucleotides are TGTGCCAGCTCACCACTAACGACAGCCTACGAGCAGTACTTC. Protein sequence: CASSPLTTAYEQYF.

The chain couples TRBV30 to TRBJ1-2, with a possible D match to TRBD1 (5 bases). Per germline, CDR1 GTSNPN and CDR2 SVGIG (reference sequence). The length of the CDR3 is 24 residues. Trimming cost V 0 bases and J 4 bases, with 42 bases left between them. The CDR3 sequence is CAWSVVRSLRGTHTPPLTFYGYTF. In DNA, the CDR3 is TGTGCCTGGAGTGTAGTCCGGTCCCTTAGGGGAACGCACACCCCTCCACTCACCTTCTATGGCTACACCTTC.

This sequence joins TRBV18 and TRBJ2-5; D gene ambiguous. CDR1 is KGHSH and CDR2 is LQKENI in the germline V gene. CDR3 length: 12 residues. The V gene lost 2 bases and the J gene lost 2 bases, with 3 bases spanning the gap. The CDR3 sequence: CASSPYQETQYF. The DNA for the CDR3 is TGTGCCAGCTCACCATATCAAGAGACCCAGTACTTC. Complete variable domain (other parts from reference TRBV18 and TRBJ2-5): NAGVMQNPRHLVRRRGQEARLRCSPMKGHSHVYWYRQLPEEGLKFMVYLQKENIIDESGMPKERFSAEFPKEGPSILRIQQVVRGDSAAYFCASSPYQETQYFGPGTRLLVL.

CDR3 coding DNA: TGTGCCAGCAGTCCGGGACAGGGGCTTACCTACGAGCAGTACTTC. The encoded protein is CASSPGQGLTYEQYF. This rearrangement joins TRBV7-2 to TRBJ2-7; 10 bases agree with TRBD1. CDR1 is SGHTA, CDR2 FQGNSA, per germline. The CDR3 runs 15 residues. The trim removed 6 bases at V and 2 bases at J, leaving 7 bases unmatched.

The chain has TRBV7-9 and TRBJ2-7; a weak D match, TRBD1 (5 bases). CDR1 and CDR2 from the germline V gene are SEHNR and FQNEAQ (reference sequence). This CDR3 contains 12 residues. The germline V and J ends were trimmed by 2 bases and 6 bases, with 8 bases remaining between them. The CDR3 region is CASSLPQGEQYF. The CDR3 DNA reads as TGTGCCAGCAGCTTACCGCAGGGCGAGCAGTACTTC. Variable domain in full (rest from reference TRBV7-9 and TRBJ2-7): DTGVSQNPRHKITKRGQNVTFRCDPISEHNRLYWYRQTLGQGPEFLTYFQNEAQLEKSRLLSDRFSAERPKGSFSTLEIQRTEQGDSAMYLCASSLPQGEQYFGPGTRLTVT.

This rearrangement joins TRBV28 to TRBJ1-5; tentative D call: TRBD1 (5 bases). CDR3 length equals 17 residues. Deletions cut 2 bases from V and 3 bases from J, with 17 bases between. CDR1 and CDR2 from the germline V gene are MDHEN and SYDVKM. CDR3 residues: CASSLIGGVLINQPQHF. In DNA form, the CDR3 reads TGTGCCAGCAGTTTAATTGGGGGGGTTCTTATCAATCAGCCCCAGCATTTT. Full variable domain (missing parts from reference TRBV28 and TRBJ1-5): DVKVTQSSRYLVKRTGEKVFLECVQDMDHENMFWYRQDPGLGLRLIYFSYDVKMKEKGDIPEGYSVSREKKERFSLILESASTNQTSMYLCASSLIGGVLINQPQHFGDGTRLSIL.

The chain carries TRBV7-2 and TRBJ2-3; D is undetermined. This CDR3 is 15 amino acids long. V was pared by 3 bases and J by 3 bases, with 13 bases between. Germline V gives CDR1 SGHTA, CDR2 FQGNSA. The CDR3 DNA reads as TGTGCCAGCAGCTTGTGGCAAAACCCGACAGATACGCAGTATTTT. Its protein is CASSLWQNPTDTQYF.

V and J are TRBV15 and TRBJ1-1; 7 nucleotides match TRBD1. Germline CDR1 and CDR2: LNHNV and YYDKDF (reference sequence). The CDR3 sequence is 16 residues long. The junction had 5 bases not matched to a gene; V was cut back by 0 bases and J by 1 base. For the CDR3, the DNA is TGTGCCACCAGCAGAGACCCCGGGACAGAGAACACTGAAGCTTTCTTT. Encoded protein: CATSRDPGTENTEAFF.

J is TRBJ1-1 and V is TRBV5-1; 12 bases align to TRBD1. From germline, CDR1 is SGHRS and CDR2 YFSETQ. V dropped 7 bases and J dropped 2; count of bases not matched to a gene: 9. The length of the CDR3 is 16 residues. The DNA for the CDR3 is TGCGCCAGCGGACTACAGGGACAGGGGGCAAACACTGAAGCTTTCTTT. Amino acids: CASGLQGQGANTEAFF.

The chain uses TRBV27 and TRBJ1-5, with D uncertain. This CDR3 comprises 14 residues. Germline V CDR1 and CDR2: MNHEY, SMNVEV (reference sequence). The V end was cut by 3 bases, the J end by 6 bases, with 12 bases between. The chain's CDR3 is CASSFRGIGQPQHF. CDR3 coding DNA: TGTGCCAGCAGTTTTCGGGGTATCGGTCAGCCCCAGCATTTT.

The chain joins TRBV5-1 to TRBJ2-5; the D gene is possibly TRBD1 (6 bases). Germline CDR1 and CDR2: SGHRS and YFSETQ. Trimming took 0 bases from V and 5 from J, leaving 17 bases between them. The CDR3 totals 16 residues. The CDR3 nucleotides read TGCGCCAGCAGCTTGGAGGGGGTGAGGTTTCCGGAGACCCAGTACTTC. Its translation: CASSLEGVRFPETQYF.

The rearrangement joins TRBV5-1 to TRBJ1-1; D possibly corresponds to TRBD1 (5 bases). The CDR3 has 14 amino acids. The V and J ends lost 4 bases and 1 base respectively, with 11 bases between them. CDR1 SGHRS and CDR2 YFSETQ come from the germline V gene. For the CDR3, the DNA is TGCGCCAGCAGCGGGGGGGATTCGAACACTGAAGCTTTCTTT. This sequence encodes CASSGGDSNTEAFF.

This chain links TRBV5-1 with TRBJ1-3, with D hard to call. There are 16 residues in the CDR3. Trimming shortened V by 1 base and J by 0 bases, and 11 bases separated the two germline ends. CDR1 and CDR2 from the germline V gene are SGHRS and YFSETQ. CDR3 DNA: TGCGCCAGCAGCTTGACGGCAGGCGACTCTGGAAACACCATATATTTT. Translation: CASSLTAGDSGNTIYF.

The genes are TRBV10-2 and TRBJ2-3; the D gene is possibly TRBD1 (5 bases). Trimming shortened V by 2 bases and J by 5 bases, and 11 bases separated the two germline ends. From germline, CDR1 is WSHSY and CDR2 SAAADI. CDR3 length: 14 residues. CDR3 in amino acids: CASSEQDMGDTQYF. CDR3 coding DNA: TGCGCCAGCAGTGAGCAGGACATGGGAGATACGCAGTATTTT.